These 16 T cell receptor beta chains were all obtained from the same sample, sequenced in a study of spatial heterogeneity in lung cancer. TCRdb independently ran MiXCR on the 5' RACE reads; one entry per CDR3 protein. This table holds about 33,000 distinct CDR3 sequences, about 10% found once. Regarding time point: blood at routine non-recurrence follow-up after resection. Source: PBMCs, taken at follow-up. These receptors came from a female donor with early-stage non-small cell lung cancer.

This clonotype was counted ten times or more. The chain employs TRBV28 and TRBJ1-6; D may be TRBD1 (6 bases). Between the trimmed V and J ends, which lost 3 bases and 6 bases, there was a span of 9 bases. This CDR3 has 14 amino acids. Germline CDR1 MDHEN, CDR2 SYDVKM. CDR3 loop: CASSFRGGNSPLHF. DNA for the CDR3: TGTGCCAGCAGTTTCAGGGGCGGTAATTCACCCCTCCACTTT. The whole variable domain, remainder taken from reference TRBV28 and TRBJ1-6, is DVKVTQSSRYLVKRTGEKVFLECVQDMDHENMFWYRQDPGLGLRLIYFSYDVKMKEKGDIPEGYSVSREKKERFSLILESASTNQTSMYLCASSFRGGNSPLHFGNGTRLTVT.

This clonotype was seen at least ten times. CDR3 bases: TGTGCCAGCACAGGACTAGCGGGGGGCCAAGAGACCCAGTACTTC. It translates to CASTGLAGGQETQYF. The chain combines TRBV2 with TRBJ2-5; the match to TRBD2 covers 14 bases. V gave up 7 bases and J gave up 1 base; unmatched junction bases: 2. Germline loops: CDR1 SNHLY, CDR2 FYNNEI. The length of the CDR3 is 15 residues. The full variable domain, completed using reference TRBV2 and TRBJ2-5, is EPEVTQTPSHQVTQMGQEVILRCVPISNHLYFYWYRQILGQKVEFLVSFYNNEISEKSEIFDDQFSVERPDGSNFTLKIRSTKLEDSAMYFCASTGLAGGQETQYFGPGTRLLVL.

The table lists this clonotype with a few counts. The V call is TRBV5-5, the J call TRBJ2-5, with D perhaps matching TRBD1 or TRBD2 (6 bases each). Trimming took 2 bases from V and 9 from J, leaving 20 bases between them. Germline values: CDR1 SGHKS, CDR2 YYEKEE (reference sequence). This CDR3 is 15 amino acids long. The CDR3 is CASSFGGNSHTAQYF. CDR3 bases: TGTGCCAGCAGCTTCGGGGGCAACAGCCACACGGCCCAGTACTTC.

The table lists this clonotype with a few counts. The chain is built from TRBV6-2 or TRBV6-3 and TRBJ1-1; possible D gene TRBD1, 6 bases. The CDR3 contains 16 residues. Germline lookup yields CDR1 MNHEY and CDR2 SVGEGT. Trimming cost V 5 bases and J 0 bases, with 16 bases left between them. In DNA form, the CDR3 reads TGTGCCAGCAGTACATTACGGGGGGCAATGAACACTGAAGCTTTCTTT. This sequence encodes CASSTLRGAMNTEAFF.

This clonotype was counted at least ten times. This chain links TRBV10-2 with TRBJ2-7, with 11 bases matching TRBD1. Germline CDR1 reads WSHSY; CDR2 reads SAAADI. The junction had 2 bases not matched to a gene; V was cut back by 4 bases and J by 6 bases. The CDR3 is 13 residues long. The CDR3 loop is CASSVGTGGEQYF. In DNA form, the CDR3 reads TGCGCCAGCAGTGTTGGGACAGGGGGCGAGCAGTACTTC.

There are many counts of this clonotype. The rearrangement joins TRBV11-2 to TRBJ2-2; possible D gene TRBD1, 6 bases. CDR3 length: 15 amino acids. Per the germline V gene, CDR1 is SGHAT and CDR2 is FQNNGV. Deletions cut 4 bases from V and 10 bases from J, with 19 bases between. The DNA for the CDR3 is TGTGCCAGCAGCTGGCAGGGGCCGCCTCCGATGGAGCTGTTTTTT. This codes for CASSWQGPPPMELFF.

This clonotype appeared many times. The genes are TRBV28 and TRBJ1-5; D remains unclear. Trimming stripped 2 bases from V and 7 bases from J, with 15 bases between. CDR1 is MDHEN, CDR2 SYDVKM, per germline. CDR3 length: 15 amino acids. CDR3 loop: CASSLQRGNGQPQHF. The DNA for the CDR3 is TGTGCCAGCAGTTTACAACGGGGTAATGGACAGCCCCAGCATTTT.

The V gene is TRBV7-8, the J gene TRBJ1-1; D may be TRBD1 (5 bases). The V end was cut by 5 bases, the J end by 2 bases, with 15 bases between. The CDR3 has 15 amino acids. The germline V gene has CDR1 SGHVS and CDR2 FQNEAQ. The CDR3 bases are TGTGCCAGCAGCCCATCTCCCGGGGGAAACACTGAAGCTTTCTTT. Residues: CASSPSPGGNTEAFF.

V and J are TRBV5-5 and TRBJ1-6; no reliable D call. The CDR3 sequence is 12 residues long. V shed 0 bases and J shed 12 bases, with 7 bases lying between them. Germline CDR1 and CDR2: SGHKS and YYEKEE (reference sequence). The CDR3 bases are TGTGCCAGCAGCTTGGGTGGTTTACCCCTCCACTTT. It translates to CASSLGGLPLHF.

This clonotype was observed many times. This chain uses TRBV5-5 with TRBJ1-2; D unclear. This CDR3 is 17 amino acids long. Germline V CDR1 and CDR2: SGHKS, YYEKEE (reference sequence). Trimming left V 0 bases short and J 2 bases short, with 17 bases between. The CDR3 loop reads CASSLAVIVGRNYGYTF. CDR3 coding DNA: TGTGCCAGCAGCTTGGCCGTTATAGTTGGCAGGAACTATGGCTACACCTTC. Complete variable domain (other parts from reference TRBV5-5 and TRBJ1-2): DAGVTQSPTHLIKTRGQQVTLRCSPISGHKSVSWYQQVLGQGPQFIFQYYEKEERGRGNFPDRFSARQFPNYSSELNVNALLLGDSALYLCASSLAVIVGRNYGYTFGSGTRLTVV.

This clonotype turned up a few times. The chain links TRBV28 to TRBJ2-3; D remains unclear. Germline loops: CDR1 MDHEN, CDR2 SYDVKM. This CDR3 is 12 amino acids long. V lost 6 bases and J lost 2, with 6 bases in between. The CDR3 spells CASRLSTDTQYF. DNA of the CDR3: TGTGCCAGCAGACTCTCCACAGATACGCAGTATTTT. Full variable domain (rest looked up from reference TRBV28 and TRBJ2-3): DVKVTQSSRYLVKRTGEKVFLECVQDMDHENMFWYRQDPGLGLRLIYFSYDVKMKEKGDIPEGYSVSREKKERFSLILESASTNQTSMYLCASRLSTDTQYFGPGTRLTVL.

Ten or more counts support this clonotype. The chain employs TRBV29-1 and TRBJ2-2; 8 nucleotides agree with TRBD2. The CDR3 is 14 amino acids. V trimming: 5 bases; J trimming: 2 bases; junction bases outside the gene matches: 4. Germline loops: CDR1 SQVTM, CDR2 ANQGSEA. The CDR3 spells CSVRRGENTGELFF. The DNA of the CDR3 is TGCAGCGTTCGGCGGGGGGAAAACACCGGGGAGCTGTTTTTT.

This chain links TRBV28 with TRBJ1-5; 8 nucleotides match TRBD1. Germline V gives CDR1 MDHEN, CDR2 SYDVKM. The V segment lost 5 bases and the J segment 1 base; nucleotides outside the gene matches: 7. This CDR3 contains 16 residues. CDR3 protein: CASSGNRGVSNQPQHF. The CDR3 nucleotides are TGTGCCAGCAGTGGCAACAGGGGGGTCAGCAATCAGCCCCAGCATTTT.

There are many counts of this clonotype. The chain uses TRBV3-1 and TRBJ2-7; D possibly corresponds to TRBD2 (5 bases). Germline CDR1 is LGHDT and CDR2 is YNNKEL (reference sequence). V was shortened by 1 base and J by 6 bases, with 10 bases between the two germline ends. The CDR3 length is 13 residues. CDR3: CASSQGSEGEQYF. CDR3 nucleotides: TGTGCCAGCAGCCAAGGGTCCGAGGGCGAGCAGTACTTC.

This clonotype was observed a few times. J is TRBJ2-7 and V is TRBV5-6, with D unclear. Trimming removed 4 bases at V and 1 base at J, with 15 bases between. CDR3 length: 15 amino acids. The V gene's germline CDR1 is SGHDT and CDR2 YYEEEE. Here the CDR3 reads CASSLHQVSSYEQYF. The CDR3 region has the DNA TGTGCCAGCAGCCTTCACCAGGTATCTTCCTACGAGCAGTACTTC. The full variable domain, in which reference TRBV5-6 and TRBJ2-7 provide the parts outside the CDR3, is DAGVTQSPTHLIKTRGQQVTLRCSPKSGHDTVSWYQQALGQGPQFIFQYYEEEERQRGNFPDRFSGHQFPNYSSELNVNALLLGDSALYLCASSLHQVSSYEQYFGPGTRLTVT.

This clonotype appeared many times. The chain has TRBV29-1 and TRBJ1-3, with 7 bases that match TRBD1. J was trimmed by 0 bases and V by 6 bases; bases with no gene match: 8. The CDR3 contains 15 residues. The V gene's germline CDR1 is SQVTM and CDR2 ANQGSEA. CDR3 bases: TGCAGCGTCGAAACGGACAGGAGCTCTGGAAACACCATATATTTT. Its protein product is CSVETDRSSGNTIYF.